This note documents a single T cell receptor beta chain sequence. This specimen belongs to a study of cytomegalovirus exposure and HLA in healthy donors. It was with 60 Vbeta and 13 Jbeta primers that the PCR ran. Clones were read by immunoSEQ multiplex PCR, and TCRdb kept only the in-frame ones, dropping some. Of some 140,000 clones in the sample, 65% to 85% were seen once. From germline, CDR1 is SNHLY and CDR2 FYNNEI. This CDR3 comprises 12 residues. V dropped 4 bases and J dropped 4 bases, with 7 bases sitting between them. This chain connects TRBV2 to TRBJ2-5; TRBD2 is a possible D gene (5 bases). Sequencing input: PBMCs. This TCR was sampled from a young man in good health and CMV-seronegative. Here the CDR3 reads CASSAEVETQYF. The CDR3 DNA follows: TGTGCCAGCAGTGCGGAGGTAGAGACCCAGTACTTC. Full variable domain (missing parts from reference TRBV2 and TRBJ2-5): EPEVTQTPSHQVTQMGQEVILRCVPISNHLYFYWYRQILGQKVEFLVSFYNNEISEKSEIFDDQFSVERPDGSNFTLKIRSTKLEDSAMYFCASSAEVETQYFGPGTRLLVL.